These 2 T cell receptor beta chains were all obtained from the same sample, sequenced in a study of CD8 T cells in Susac syndrome. With random hexamers, roughly 0.5 to 1 ug RNA was reverse transcribed. Using its own MiXCR run on the immunoSEQ multiplex PCR reads, TCRdb lists one record per CDR3 protein. The table records 140,000 or so distinct CDR3 sequences, roughly 95% of them present only once. Sequenced material: CD4+ T cells from PBMCs. All receptors derive from a human donor with multiple sclerosis.

The chain employs TRBV7-9 and TRBJ1-1, with D tentatively TRBD1 (5 bases). Germline CDR1 and CDR2: SEHNR and FQNEAQ (reference sequence). V was shortened by 5 bases and J by 11 bases, with 12 bases between the two germline ends. The CDR3 consists of 11 residues. The CDR3 loop reads CASSRQMAAFF. In DNA, the CDR3 is TGTGCCAGCAGCCGACAGATGGCGGCTTTCTTT. Using reference TRBV7-9 and TRBJ1-1 for the parts outside the CDR3, the full variable domain is DTGVSQNPRHKITKRGQNVTFRCDPISEHNRLYWYRQTLGQGPEFLTYFQNEAQLEKSRLLSDRFSAERPKGSFSTLEIQRTEQGDSAMYLCASSRQMAAFFGQGTRLTVV.

The chain combines TRBV15 with TRBJ1-2; 7 bases line up with TRBD1. From germline, CDR1 is LNHNV and CDR2 YYDKDF (reference sequence). The CDR3 runs to 15 residues. V shed 0 bases, J shed 4 bases, and the junction held 5 bases outside the gene matches. The CDR3 loop is CATSREPTGVYGYTF. The CDR3 DNA sequence: TGTGCCACCAGCAGAGAACCCACAGGGGTCTATGGCTACACCTTC.